Each of the 16 T cell receptor beta chains below was sequenced from the same sample in a study of tumor-infiltrating lymphocytes in primary liver carcinoma. Without any cell sorting, roughly 20-30 mg of bulk tissue yielded co-extracted RNA and DNA. TCR beta cDNA was reverse-transcribed from 450 to 500 ng of total RNA. The reaction used a constant-region primer and ProtoScript II reverse transcriptase. A slightly modified ARM-PCR protocol with three nested multiplex PCR rounds produced these TCR beta libraries. The first two PCR rounds used TRBV1-TRBV30 forward primers with a C-beta reverse primer, 10 cycles each. Each CDR3 protein gets one entry after TCRdb re-called the multiplex PCR reads with MiXCR. The sample holds tens of thousands of distinct CDR3 sequences, around 71% seen once. Sequencing used liver tumor tissue from sampling region 3. Indicated subset: tumor region T3, left-lateral pole. The receptors here all came from a woman in her twenties or thirties with primary liver carcinoma and hepatitis B virus infection.

The chain combines TRBV29-1 with TRBJ2-2; D may correspond to TRBD1 or TRBD2 (5 bases each). Germline V lookup: CDR1 SQVTM, CDR2 ANQGSEA. CDR3 length: 13 amino acids. The V end was cut by 6 bases, the J end by 9 bases, with 17 bases between. DNA of the CDR3: TGCAGCGTCACGGGGCATTCGGGCAGGGAGCTGTTTTTT. Translated: CSVTGHSGRELFF.

This chain links TRBV25-1 with TRBJ1-4, with D possibly being TRBD1 (6 bases). The CDR3 length is 15 residues. Between the trimmed V and J ends, which lost 4 bases and 8 bases, there was a span of 17 bases. In germline, CDR1 is MGHDK, CDR2 SYGVNS. CDR3 DNA sequence: TGTGCCAGCAGTGGACCCCGGATGGGGGCCGAAAAACTGTTTTTT. The encoded protein is CASSGPRMGAEKLFF.

Remarks on this clonotype: The junction does not match germline at one end; this may be a read error. This rearrangement joins TRBV4-1 to TRBJ1-1, with D perhaps TRBD1 (5 bases). The CDR3 loop spans 15 amino acids. Germline-derived CDR1 and CDR2 are MGHRA and YSYEKL. The CDR3 here is CASSQEGAMNTEASF. The CDR3 DNA reads as TGCGCCAGTAGTCAAGAAGGGGCAATGAACACTGAAGCTTCCTTT.

For this clonotype: One base away lies a much larger clone, so this may be a sequencing read error. This chain connects TRBV29-1 to TRBJ2-5; possibly TRBD1 or TRBD2 for D (5 bases each). This CDR3 is built from 14 residues. Trimming removed 7 bases from V and 0 bases from J, with 15 bases in between. The V gene's germline CDR1 is SQVTM and CDR2 ANQGSEA. The CDR3 loop reads CSAPGRTYQETQYF. The CDR3 region has the DNA TGCAGCGCCCCGGGACGGACCTACCAAGAGACCCAGTACTTC.

This clonotype was recorded at least ten times. The chain employs TRBV6-1 and TRBJ2-7; D not resolved. Trimming removed 4 bases from V and 3 bases from J, with 10 bases in between. From germline, CDR1 is MNHNS and CDR2 SASEGT. The CDR3 contains 13 residues. The CDR3 coding sequence is TGTGCCAGCAGTGGATGGGTTTTCTACGAGCAGTACTTC. Translating gives CASSGWVFYEQYF.

Comments on this clonotype: The junction differs from germline at one of its ends, possibly a read error. The J gene is TRBJ2-7, the V gene TRBV4-2; D may be TRBD1 or TRBD2 (5 bases each). Germline V gives CDR1 LGHNA, CDR2 YNFKEQ. This CDR3 is 18 amino acids long. CDR3 bases: TGTGCCAGCAACCAGGAACACCTAGGACATGGGGGACCGCGCGAGCTGTACTTC. This encodes CASNQEHLGHGGPRELYF.

Comment on this clonotype: A read error is likely, as this CDR3 ends without the conserved phenylalanine or tryptophan. The chain has TRBV12-3 or TRBV12-4 and TRBJ2-1; no reliable D call. V was cut by 1 base and J by 6 bases, with 7 bases left in between. The CDR3 is 13 amino acids. This CDR3 reads CASSLGLFNEQFY. DNA of the CDR3: TGTGCCAGCAGTTTAGGGTTGTTCAATGAGCAGTTCTAC.

For this clonotype: Mismatch with germline at one junction end may stem from a read error. The chain joins TRBV6-1 to TRBJ1-1, with 7 bases that match TRBD1. The CDR3 totals 14 residues. Germline V lookup: CDR1 MNHNS, CDR2 SASEGT. The CDR3 region is CVSSVDREYTEAFF. CDR3 DNA: TGTGTCAGCAGTGTCGACAGGGAGTACACTGAAGCTTTCTTT.

Comments on this clonotype: This may arise from a read error, as a much more abundant clone is one base away. Given the absence of the conserved phenylalanine or tryptophan at the CDR3 end, a read error is likely. This chain connects TRBV29-1 to TRBJ2-7; D is perhaps TRBD1 (5 bases). CDR1 is SQVTM, CDR2 ANQGSEA, per germline. This CDR3 region has 14 residues. V lost 3 bases and J 5 bases, leaving 17 bases between the germline ends. Written as DNA, the CDR3 is TGCAGCGTTGAGTTGGACACCAATCGCAACGAGCAGTACTAC. It yields the protein CSVELDTNRNEQYY.

This clonotype was detected many times. The chain joins TRBV29-1 to TRBJ2-1; TRBD2 aligns across 9 bases. Germline trimming cut 0 bases from V and 8 bases from J; bases unmatched to any gene: 8. The germline gives CDR1 SQVTM, CDR2 ANQGSEA. CDR3 length: 15 residues. CDR3 DNA sequence: TGCAGCGTTGAAGATAGTAGCGGGAGACTGGATGAGCAGTTCTTC. Its translation: CSVEDSSGRLDEQFF.

This clonotype is medium-sized in the sample. The CDR3 DNA reads as TGTGCCAGCAGTGAATTTAGGTTTTACGGTTCTGAAGCTTTCTTT. Amino acid sequence: CASSEFRFYGSEAFF. The chain recombines TRBV6-1 with TRBJ1-1; D is uncertain. Between the trimmed V and J ends, which lost 2 bases and 6 bases, there was a span of 16 bases. CDR1 MNHNS and CDR2 SASEGT come from the germline V gene. The CDR3 runs to 15 residues.

A remark on this clonotype: A much larger clone differs from this one at a single base, so this may be a read error. V usage is TRBV29-1 and J usage is TRBJ2-3; D might be TRBD2 (6 bases). The CDR3 loop spans 15 amino acids. The germline CDR1 and CDR2 sequences are SQVTM and ANQGSEA. The CDR3: CSVAYGIGSADMQYF. For the CDR3, the DNA is TGCAGCGTCGCCTATGGGATCGGGAGTGCTGATATGCAGTATTTT.

About this clonotype itself: This may be a read error: a much more frequent sequence differs by one nucleotide. No conserved phenylalanine or tryptophan is present at the end of the CDR3, so a read error is the likely explanation. This rearrangement joins TRBV28 to TRBJ1-2; D gene unclear. The length of the CDR3 is 14 residues. CDR1 is MDHEN, CDR2 SYDVKM, per germline. The CDR3 region has the DNA TGTGACAGCAGCTACATGGCAGTTAACTATGGCTACACCCTC. This encodes CDSSYMAVNYGYTL.

This clonotype was observed many times. The rearrangement uses TRBV12-3 or TRBV12-4 and TRBJ1-4; D remains unclear. This CDR3 region has 13 residues. V dropped 3 bases and J dropped 8 bases, with 10 bases sitting between them. CDR3 residues: CASSLLGNEKLFF. CDR3 nucleotide sequence: TGTGCCAGCAGTTTGTTGGGGAACGAAAAACTGTTTTTT.

Details on this clonotype: Mismatch with germline at one junction end may stem from a read error. The chain employs TRBV12-3 or TRBV12-4 and TRBJ1-2, with unresolved D. CDR3 length: 13 residues. The CDR3 reads CASRPGMAYSYTF. The CDR3 bases are TGTGCCAGCAGACCCGGAATGGCCTATAGCTACACCTTC.

Comments on this clonotype: Given a much more abundant clone one base away, this may be a read error. The chain links TRBV11-2 to TRBJ2-1; 12 nucleotides match TRBD2. Germline values: CDR1 SGHAT, CDR2 FQNNGV. The CDR3 is 17 residues long. DNA for the CDR3: TGTGCCAGCAGCTTAGAGGCTGCTAGCGGGAGGGCCAATGAGCAGCTCTTC. Translating gives CASSLEAASGRANEQLF.